These 26 T cell receptor beta chains were sequenced from one sample in a study of shared clonotypes between healthy human individuals (dated by TCRdb to about 2020). Libraries were made using the immunoSEQ multiplex PCR assay. This is the immuneACCESS table as TCRdb keeps it, with only in-frame sequences that have V and J called. A part of the clones is gone; compared with another copy, unresolved V genes explain less than half, and the rest is unexplained. The sample records about 1 million clones, about 77% of which are singletons. The ten biggest clones cover about 1.5% of the sample. Sequenced sample: memory CD4+ T cells sorted from blood. The cell subset or site label for this specimen denotes: CD45RA-negative fraction. Every receptor here comes from a man younger than 35 in good health.

The chain uses TRBV5-6 and TRBJ1-4; maybe TRBD1 (5 bases). V shed 1 base and J shed 4 bases, with 11 bases lying between them. Looked up from germline, CDR1 is SGHDT and CDR2 is YYEEEE. The CDR3 totals 15 residues. CDR3 protein: CASSLSWGLNEKLFF. The CDR3 DNA is TGTGCCAGCAGCTTGAGTTGGGGCCTTAATGAAAAACTGTTTTTT.

This chain links TRBV19 with TRBJ2-1; D is unresolved. The CDR3 is made up of 14 amino acids. V was clipped by 6 bases and J by 9 bases, with 18 bases between them. Germline lookup yields CDR1 LNHDA and CDR2 SQIVND (reference sequence). CDR3 coding DNA: TGTGCCAGTAGAAGTCTGGAACGCTCCGGTGAGCAGTTCTTC. It codes for CASRSLERSGEQFF.

J is TRBJ1-5 and V is TRBV4-1; a weak D match, TRBD1 (6 bases). Trimming stripped 1 base from V and 0 bases from J, with 10 bases between. The germline CDR1 and CDR2 sequences are MGHRA and YSYEKL. This CDR3 is 16 amino acids long. The CDR3 coding sequence is TGCGCCAGCAGCCAAGGGGGGGCGGGTAGCAATCAGCCCCAGCATTTT. Amino acid sequence: CASSQGGAGSNQPQHF.

In this sample, this clone turned up once. The chain carries TRBV4-1 and TRBJ2-3; 8 positions agree with TRBD2. Trimming cost V 6 bases and J 4 bases; bases outside gene matches: 9. CDR3 size: 15 residues. Germline CDR1 reads MGHRA; CDR2 reads YSYEKL. As DNA, the CDR3 is TGCGCCAGCAGAACCCCGGGACTAGGATCAGATACGCAGTATTTT. Encoded protein: CASRTPGLGSDTQYF.

The rearrangement uses TRBV13 and TRBJ2-7, with 7 positions matching TRBD2. The CDR3 sequence is 14 residues long. Unmatched junction bases numbered 4, after V lost 3 bases and J lost 2 bases. Germline V CDR1 and CDR2: PRHDT, FYEKMQ (reference sequence). The CDR3, as DNA: TGTGCCAGCAGCTTGCAGCGGGGTCCCTACGAGCAGTACTTC. Its protein product is CASSLQRGPYEQYF.

V is TRBV9 and J is TRBJ1-3; TRBD1 might be the D (6 bases). CDR3 length: 15 amino acids. CDR1 SGDLS and CDR2 YYNGEE come from the germline V gene. Trimming shortened V by 3 bases and J by 1 base, and 11 bases separated the two germline ends. The CDR3 sequence: CASSASGTSGNTIYF. The DNA for the CDR3 is TGTGCCAGCAGCGCATCCGGGACATCTGGAAACACCATATATTTT.

V and J are TRBV5-4 and TRBJ2-3; 9 bases fit TRBD2. The CDR3 consists of 17 residues. Germline V lookup: CDR1 SGHNT, CDR2 YYREEE (reference sequence). The junction had 6 bases not matched to a gene; V was cut back by 0 bases and J by 1 base. The CDR3 DNA reads as TGTGCCAGCAGCTTGGGGAATAAGCGGGGGGGCACAGATACGCAGTATTTT. The encoded protein is CASSLGNKRGGTDTQYF.

The genes are TRBV14 and TRBJ2-1, with D possibly being TRBD2 (6 bases). Germline CDR1 SGHDN, CDR2 FVKESK. Trimming cost V 4 bases and J 3 bases, with 16 bases left between them. The CDR3 sequence is 16 residues long. CDR3 coding DNA: TGTGCCAGCAGCCGTCGAGGGGACTCCAGCTACAATGAGCAGTTCTTC. This gives the protein CASSRRGDSSYNEQFF.

The V gene is TRBV5-8, the J gene TRBJ2-5; 9 bases align to TRBD2. The CDR3 has 15 amino acids. CDR1 and CDR2 (germline): SGHTS, YDEGEE. V dropped 2 bases and J dropped 1; count of bases not matched to a gene: 3. CDR3 protein: CASSFKRGVQETQYF. The CDR3 bases are TGTGCCAGCAGCTTTAAGCGGGGGGTCCAAGAGACCCAGTACTTC.

The gene calls are TRBV7-2 and TRBJ2-2; D is unclear. The V and J ends lost 5 bases and 7 bases respectively, with 5 bases between them. Germline V lookup: CDR1 SGHTA, CDR2 FQGNSA. CDR3 size: 11 residues. The CDR3 bases are TGTGCCAGCAGCCAAATCGGGGAGCTGTTTTTT. Amino acid sequence: CASSQIGELFF. The variable domain in full, with the rest retrieved from reference TRBV7-2 and TRBJ2-2, is GAGVSQSPSNKVTEKGKDVELRCDPISGHTALYWYRQSLGQGLEFLIYFQGNSAPDKSGLPSDRFSAERTGGSVSTLTIQRTQQEDSAVYLCASSQIGELFFGEGSRLTVL.

V is TRBV28 and J is TRBJ1-1, with TRBD1 as a possible D gene (5 bases). CDR1 is MDHEN, CDR2 SYDVKM, per germline. The CDR3 length is 15 residues. Trimming took off 5 bases at V and 4 bases at J, with 17 bases between the two ends. CDR3 sequence reads: CASSPYRVRGTEAFF. DNA for the CDR3: TGTGCCAGCAGTCCATACCGAGTGAGGGGCACTGAAGCTTTCTTT.

The rearrangement links TRBV6-5 to TRBJ2-1, with D perhaps matching TRBD2 (6 bases). The V end lost 2 bases, the J end lost 5 bases, and 13 bases lay between the germline ends. The V gene's germline CDR1 is MNHEY and CDR2 SVGAGI. The CDR3 consists of 15 residues. The CDR3 bases are TGTGCCAGCAGTTACGGGGGGACCTTTAACAATGAGCAGTTCTTC. It specifies CASSYGGTFNNEQFF.

With regard to this clone: Mismatch with germline at one junction end may stem from a read error. This chain connects TRBV9 to TRBJ2-2; 7 bases fit TRBD1. Germline values: CDR1 SGDLS, CDR2 YYNGEE. This CDR3 spans 15 amino acids. In nucleotides, the CDR3 is TGTGCCAGCACCGTAGGGGGCTCTAGGGCCGGGGAGCTGTTTTTT. It yields the protein CASTVGGSRAGELFF.

This chain joins TRBV2 and TRBJ2-1; TRBD2 is a possible D gene (5 bases). The CDR3 spans 11 residues. V lost 5 bases, J lost 8 bases, and 7 bases lay in between. In germline, CDR1 is SNHLY, CDR2 FYNNEI. The CDR3 loop is CASSLRDEQFF. CDR3 sequence (DNA): TGTGCCAGCAGTTTGAGGGATGAGCAGTTCTTC.

Many counts were recorded for this clone. The germline gene is not matched at one end of the junction; a read error may be the cause. The V gene is TRBV7-7, the J gene TRBJ2-2, with D perhaps TRBD1 or TRBD2 (5 bases each). The CDR3 spans 14 residues. Looked up from germline, CDR1 is SSHAT and CDR2 is FNYEAQ (reference sequence). The CDR3 DNA sequence: TGTGCTAGCAGCTTAGCATTTGGGGACCGGGAGCTGTTTTTT. The encoded protein is CASSLAFGDRELFF.

In this sample, this clone turned up once. The chain couples TRBV9 to TRBJ1-2, with 10 bases that match TRBD1. Germline-derived CDR1 and CDR2 are SGDLS and YYNGEE. The length of the CDR3 is 19 residues. The V and J ends lost 3 bases and 4 bases, in that order; junction bases with no gene match: 18. The CDR3 reads CASSESNRDRGLGGYGYTF. CDR3 nucleotide sequence: TGTGCCAGCAGCGAATCAAATCGGGACAGGGGACTAGGGGGCTATGGCTACACCTTC.

The chain links TRBV7-9 to TRBJ2-3, with TRBD1 matching over 9 bases. CDR3 length: 15 residues. With V trimmed by 5 bases and J by 5 bases, 8 bases remained unmatched. CDR1 SEHNR and CDR2 FQNEAQ come from the germline V gene (reference sequence). The CDR3 reads CASSPGQGQRDTQYF. DNA for the CDR3: TGTGCCAGCAGCCCGGGACAGGGACAAAGAGATACGCAGTATTTT. The whole variable domain, remainder taken from reference TRBV7-9 and TRBJ2-3, is DTGVSQNPRHKITKRGQNVTFRCDPISEHNRLYWYRQTLGQGPEFLTYFQNEAQLEKSRLLSDRFSAERPKGSFSTLEIQRTEQGDSAMYLCASSPGQGQRDTQYFGPGTRLTVL.

This chain links TRBV4-1 with TRBJ1-6; no reliable D call. CDR1 and CDR2 (germline): MGHRA, YSYEKL. The CDR3 is 15 residues long. V was pared by 1 base and J by 5 bases, with 9 bases between. In DNA, the CDR3 is TGCGCCAGCAGCCAAGGGGGTACTAATAATTCACCCCTCCACTTT. It yields the protein CASSQGGTNNSPLHF.

V is TRBV27 and J is TRBJ2-6; D gene uncertain. V was shortened by 1 base and J by 4 bases, with 8 bases between the two germline ends. The V gene's germline CDR1 is MNHEY and CDR2 SMNVEV (reference sequence). The length of the CDR3 is 15 residues. The DNA for the CDR3 is TGTGCCAGCAGTTTATGGCCGCCCGGGGCCAACGTCCTGACTTTC. As protein: CASSLWPPGANVLTF.

This clone was picked up many times. This chain links TRBV6-6 with TRBJ2-1; D is undetermined. V was clipped by 6 bases and J by 7 bases, with 10 bases between them. CDR1 is MNHNY, CDR2 SVGAGI, per germline (reference sequence). The CDR3 is 12 amino acids. Here the CDR3 DNA reads TGTGCCAGCAGCCCCGTGGGGAATGAGCAGTTCTTC. This translates into CASSPVGNEQFF.

V usage is TRBV4-1 and J usage is TRBJ2-1; 14 bases fit TRBD2. V trimming: 0 bases; J trimming: 7 bases; junction bases outside the gene matches: 11. Germline loops: CDR1 MGHRA, CDR2 YSYEKL. The CDR3 is 19 amino acids. CDR3 in DNA: TGCGCCAGCAGCCAAGATGGAGGACTAGCGGGGGGTCGGGGAAATGAGCAGTTCTTC. Translation gives CASSQDGGLAGGRGNEQFF.

This clone occurred a few times. The CDR3 DNA reads TGTGCCATCAGTGAGCGGACAGGAACCTTCTACAATGAGCAGTTCTTC. Translating gives CAISERTGTFYNEQFF. J is TRBJ2-1 and V is TRBV10-3, with TRBD1 matching over 7 bases. Germline assignment: CDR1 ENHRY and CDR2 SYGVKD. This CDR3 region has 16 residues. Trimming removed 2 bases from V and 3 bases from J; junction bases left unmatched: 7.

V is TRBV19 and J is TRBJ2-5; D could derive from TRBD1 or TRBD2 (5 bases each). Germline CDR1 and CDR2: LNHDA and SQIVND (reference sequence). The V end lost 6 bases, the J end lost 1 base, and 27 bases lay between the germline ends. CDR3 size: 19 residues. The DNA of the CDR3 is TGTGCCAGTAGCCCAGCCCATGCGGAGCGGTGGGGCCCCCAAGAGACCCAGTACTTC. Amino acids: CASSPAHAERWGPQETQYF. The full variable domain, with the rest looked up from reference TRBV19 and TRBJ2-5, is DGGITQSPKYLFRKEGQNVTLSCEQNLNHDAMYWYRQDPGQGLRLIYYSQIVNDFQKGDIAEGYSVSREKKESFPLTVTSAQKNPTAFYLCASSPAHAERWGPQETQYFGPGTRLLVL.

The chain uses TRBV7-2 and TRBJ1-5, with D hard to call. There are 17 residues in the CDR3. Germline V lookup: CDR1 SGHTA, CDR2 FQGNSA. V dropped 5 bases and J dropped 2 bases, with 19 bases sitting between them. The CDR3 nucleotides are TGTGCCAGCAGCGACACCCCGGAGGAGGGCCGCAATCAGCCCCAGCATTTT. It specifies CASSDTPEEGRNQPQHF.

The V and J genes are TRBV4-3 and TRBJ2-4, with TRBD2 as a possible D gene (7 bases). The ends were cut back, 0 bases at V and 6 bases at J, with 12 bases in the middle. Germline assignment: CDR1 LGHNA and CDR2 YSLEER. The CDR3 spans 15 residues. DNA of the CDR3: TGCGCCAGCAGCCAAGATACAGGGAGGGGAAACATTCAGTACTTC. Its translation: CASSQDTGRGNIQYF.

The V gene is TRBV4-3, the J gene TRBJ1-6, with D uncertain. CDR1 is LGHNA, CDR2 YSLEER, per germline. Trimming left V 2 bases short and J 10 bases short, with 12 bases between. The CDR3 spans 14 residues. For the CDR3, the DNA is TGCGCCAGCAGCCAATCCCGGGATCGGTCACCCCTCCACTTT. As protein: CASSQSRDRSPLHF.